The clone carrying this TCR beta chain was seen a handful of times. The authors ran the immunoSEQ assay, v3.0, at survey level. Method: immunoSEQ multiplex PCR; TCRdb's copy keeps in-frame clones and lacks some. The table has approximately 35,000 clones, approximately 95% seen once; the top ten hold 3.5% to 4.5%. The data were taken from a study of long-term antiretroviral therapy in people with HIV. The CDR3 consists of 19 residues. CDR1 is SGHRS and CDR2 is YFSETQ in the germline V gene. With V trimmed by 1 base and J by 10 bases, 24 bases remained unmatched. The chain uses TRBV5-1 and TRBJ1-1; 8 nucleotides line up with TRBD1. Sequences were derived from unsorted PBMCs, sampled approximately 5.1 years after starting antiretroviral therapy. This sequence was found in a woman aged 45-59 years with HIV. The CDR3 reads CASSLYLRQGKIREDSAFF. CDR3 in DNA: TGCGCCAGCAGCTTGTACCTACGACAGGGGAAGATCCGGGAAGATTCAGCTTTCTTT.